This TCR beta chain was sequenced in a study of T cells after yellow fever vaccination. Study at large: Low-cell-number fractions were prepared with SMART-Seq v4 Ultra Low Input. Whole-study findings and limits: Shared CD4/CD8 clonotypes were a small share, likely from convergent recombination.

V was clipped by 1 base and J by 4 bases, with 17 bases between them. CDR1 MNHEY and CDR2 SVGEGT come from the germline V gene. The CDR3 runs to 17 residues. Universal primer sites and UMIs were introduced during 5'RACE template-switching synthesis of TCR cDNA. TCRdb passed the 5' RACE reads through MiXCR, listing each CDR3 protein once. This sample has about 300,000 distinct CDR3 sequences, with roughly 8.7% found just once. This clonotype occurred a few times. The antigen remains undetermined. The material sequenced was CD4+ T cells sorted from PBMCs, taken 5 days after the yellow fever booster vaccination. This sequence was found in a man aged 18 to 30 who received the YFV17D yellow fever vaccine. This sequence joins TRBV6-2 or TRBV6-3 and TRBJ1-5, with unresolved D. For the CDR3, the DNA is TGTGCCAGCAGTTACTTTCTGGGCCAGGAGGGTAATCAGCCCCAGCATTTT. Translation gives CASSYFLGQEGNQPQHF.